Listed below are T cell receptor beta chains from one sample, sequenced in a study of OX40 agonist ivuxolimab in advanced cancers. Profiling relied on immunoSEQ multiplex PCR, and the TCRdb table lists in-frame clones only, not all of them. In the table there are approximately 54,000 clones, approximately 91% of which are singletons. The sequencing here drew on CD4+ or CD8+ T cells sorted from blood, taken in a trial of the OX40 agonist ivuxolimab. These receptors all stem from an adult with an advanced solid tumor such as melanoma, head and neck, liver or kidney cancer. The CDR3 runs from the conserved cysteine through the conserved F or W. A D gene is named only where the DNA matches it firmly. A row's size may be missing; if present it is once, few, many or a size class.

TRBJ1-2 . . TRBV9 TGTGCCAGCAGCGTAAATACAGGGTTTGGCTACACCTTC CASSVNTGFGYTF
TRBJ2-1 TRBD2 . TRBV14 TGTGCCAGCAGCCAAAGGCAGCGGGAGGGCCTTACGGGTGAGCAGTTCTTC CASSQRQREGLTGEQFF
TRBJ1-1 TRBD1 . TRBV7-9 TGTGCCAGCAGCCTCTTCGACAGGGGGTCAAAAGCTTTCTTT CASSLFDRGSKAFF
TRBJ2-2 TRBD1 few TRBV10-3 TGTGCCATCACCTTACAGGGGCCGGGCGGGGAGCTGTTTTTT CAITLQGPGGELFF
TRBJ2-2 . . TRBV29-1 TGCAGCGTTGAAGTTTTGGGCACCGGGGAGCTGTTTTTT CSVEVLGTGELFF
TRBJ2-1 . few TRBV7-2 TGTGCCAGCAGCCCCAGCCTTTGGCGGACGGCTTCCAATGAGCAGTTCTTC CASSPSLWRTASNEQFF
TRBJ2-1 TRBD2 . TRBV7-2 TGTGCCAGCAGCTTATTGGCTAGCGGGGTGAATGAGCAGTTCTTC CASSLLASGVNEQFF
TRBJ2-2 . . TRBV11-3 TGTGCCAGCAGCCCGGGGAACACCGGGGAGCTGTTTTTT CASSPGNTGELFF
TRBJ2-7 . . TRBV11-3 TGTGCCAGCAGCTTAGCGGGAGTAGGCTACGAGCAGTACTTC CASSLAGVGYEQYF
TRBJ2-7 . few TRBV7-6 TGTGCCAGCAGCTTAGCGCATGGGGCCAGCGACGAGCAGTACTTC CASSLAHGASDEQYF
TRBJ1-5 . . TRBV28 TGTGCCGGGGGCCAATTGAATCAGCCCCAGCATTTT CAGGQLNQPQHF
TRBJ2-7 TRBD1 . TRBV5-6 TGTGCCAGCAGCTTCGACAGGGGTGGCGGGGACGAGCAGTACTTC CASSFDRGGGDEQYF
TRBJ1-4 . . TRBV5-1 TGCGCCAGCAGCCCGACGGGGAGGGAAAAACTGTTTTTT CASSPTGREKLFF
TRBJ2-2 . . TRBV9 TGTGCCAGCAGCGGACCGGGCACCGGGGAGCTGTTTTTT CASSGPGTGELFF
TRBJ2-2 . . TRBV11-2 TGTGCCAGCAGCTTAGACGGGAGTGCCGGCGGGGAGCTGTTTTTT CASSLDGSAGGELFF
TRBJ2-1 TRBD2 . TRBV10-2 TGCGCCAGCTCCATAGCGGGAGAGGTTCGGGACACGGTAAGTGAGCAGTTCTTC CASSIAGEVRDTVSEQFF
TRBJ2-5 . . TRBV5-4 TGTGCCAGCAGCTTGGGGGCAGGGGAAGAGACCCAGTACTTC CASSLGAGEETQYF
TRBJ2-2 TRBD1 . TRBV7-3 TGTGCCAGCAGCCCGAGACAGGGGAGGACGTACACCGGGGAGCTGTTTTTT CASSPRQGRTYTGELFF
TRBJ2-7 TRBD2 once TRBV6-5 TGTGCCAGCAGTGGGGGGACTACCACCTACGAGCAGTACTTC CASSGGTTTYEQYF
TRBJ1-2 . . TRBV5-4 TGTGCCAGCAGCTTGGGTGTGACAGGAGTCAACTACTATGGCTACACCTTC CASSLGVTGVNYYGYTF
TRBJ2-1 . once TRBV5-6 TGTGCCAGCAGCTATACATACAATGAGCAGTTCTTC CASSYTYNEQFF
TRBJ1-5 . once TRBV6-1 TGTGCCAGCAAGGGGGATCAGCCCCAGCATTTT CASKGDQPQHF
TRBJ2-7 . . TRBV11-2 TGTGCCAGCATATCAAGGACCATCTACGAGCAGTACTTC CASISRTIYEQYF
TRBJ2-3 . . TRBV6-5 TGTGCCAGCAGACCCCGAGGCAACACAGATACGCAGTATTTT CASRPRGNTDTQYF
TRBJ1-3 . . TRBV6-5 TGTGCCAGCACCTTGGATAACTCTGGAAACACCATATATTTT CASTLDNSGNTIYF
TRBJ1-2 . . TRBV5-1 TGCGCCAGCAGCTTACCTAGACAGGACTATGGCTACACCTTC CASSLPRQDYGYTF
TRBJ1-5 TRBD1 . TRBV2 TGTGCCAGCAGTTCTCTGGACAGGGGGCAGCCCCAGCATTTT CASSSLDRGQPQHF
TRBJ1-1 . . TRBV19 TGTGCCAGTAGTCCTTGGACGGGGGCGAACACTGAAGCTTTCTTT CASSPWTGANTEAFF
TRBJ2-7 . . TRBV7-2 TGTGCCAGCAGCTTTGACAGGTACTACGAGCAGTACTTC CASSFDRYYEQYF
TRBJ2-7 . . TRBV28 TGTGCCAGCAGTTTAATGTCAGGGCGCTACGAGCAGTACTTC CASSLMSGRYEQYF
TRBJ1-3 . few TRBV7-2 TGTGCCAGCAGCTTTAGTGCGGTGGACACCATATATTTT CASSFSAVDTIYF
TRBJ2-1 . . TRBV4-1 TGCGCCAGCAGCGCAACCTGGGCAGCGAGCTCCTACAATGAGCAGTTCTTC CASSATWAASSYNEQFF
TRBJ2-3 TRBD2 . TRBV5-1 TGCGCCAGCAGCTTGGGAGCCAGCGGGGGCACAGATACGCAGTATTTT CASSLGASGGTDTQYF
TRBJ2-3 TRBD1 . TRBV18 TGTGCCAGCTCACTAGGGACAGGGGGAACAGATACGCAGTATTTT CASSLGTGGTDTQYF
TRBJ1-4 . . TRBV10-3 TGTGCCTCAGCGTGGAGCCCGAGCGAGAAACTGTTTTTT CASAWSPSEKLFF
TRBJ1-6 . . TRBV30 TGTGCCTGGACGAGCTCCTATAATTCACCCCTCCACTTT CAWTSSYNSPLHF
TRBJ2-3 TRBD2 . TRBV9 TGTGCCAGCAGCGAGCTTTCGGCTAGCGGGGGGACTAGCACAGATACGCAGTATTTT CASSELSASGGTSTDTQYF
TRBJ2-2 . . TRBV7-3 TGTGCCAGCAGCAAGGGACATTCGAACACCGGGGAGCTGTTTTTT CASSKGHSNTGELFF
TRBJ1-3 . few TRBV2 TGTGCCAGCAGCAATGGACTGGGAAGCTCTGGAAACACCATATATTTT CASSNGLGSSGNTIYF
TRBJ2-7 TRBD1 . TRBV28 TGTGCCAGCAGTCGGACAGGGGTGTCCTACGAGCAGTACTTC CASSRTGVSYEQYF
TRBJ2-5 . few TRBV2 TGTGCCAGCAGTGTGGCAGGGATTGCAGGAGAGACCCAGTACTTC CASSVAGIAGETQYF
TRBJ2-7 TRBD2 . TRBV5-4 TGTGCCAGCAGCTTCCCTAGCGGGGACGAGCAGTACTTC CASSFPSGDEQYF
TRBJ2-1 TRBD1 few TRBV2 TGTGCCAGCAGTTGGGACAGGGCAAGCGACAATGAGCAGTTCTTC CASSWDRASDNEQFF
TRBJ1-1 . few TRBV30 TGTGCCTGGAGTCCACAGACGAACACTGAAGCTTTCTTT CAWSPQTNTEAFF
TRBJ2-7 . . TRBV27 TGTGCCAGCAGTTTATTGCGCGGATACGAGCAGTACTTC CASSLLRGYEQYF
TRBJ1-5 . . TRBV2 TGTGCCAGCAGTGTGGACGGATATAGCAATCAGCCCCAGCATTTT CASSVDGYSNQPQHF
TRBJ2-7 TRBD1 once TRBV19 TGTGCCAGTAGTGCCAGACAGGGGGCGGTCTCCTACGAGCAGTACTTC CASSARQGAVSYEQYF
TRBJ2-7 . . TRBV4-1 TGCGCCAGCAGCTCGTGGGGGCGCGGCGACGAGCAGTACTTC CASSSWGRGDEQYF